The table lists the clone carrying this T cell receptor (beta chain) with many counts. The target antigen is unknown. The V gene lost 1 base and the J gene lost 2 bases, with 8 bases spanning the gap. The CDR3 runs 14 residues. Germline CDR1 DFQATT, CDR2 SNEGSKA (reference sequence). This sample is part of a study of early T cells in non-severe SARS-CoV-2 infection. Across the study: Chains stayed unpaired after sequencing of bulk RNA from unsorted whole blood.

Study-wide points: Using VDJdb, the matching emphasized anti-spike CD8 responses while missing private and CD4 specificities.

The library protocol tagged individual cDNA molecules with unique molecular identifiers. TCRdb processed the 5' RACE reads anew with MiXCR; each CDR3 protein has one entry. Here the sample spans about 40,000 distinct CDR3 sequences, roughly 4.3% being singletons. Sequencing used whole blood. The rearrangement links TRBV20-1 to TRBJ2-2, with a possible D match to TRBD2 (6 bases). The receptor was isolated from an adult who was a healthcare worker with PCR-confirmed SARS-CoV-2 infection or an uninfected control (not recorded which). CDR3 in DNA: TGCAGTGCTAGAGGCGGGATAAACACCGGGGAGCTGTTTTTT. Protein product: CSARGGINTGELFF.